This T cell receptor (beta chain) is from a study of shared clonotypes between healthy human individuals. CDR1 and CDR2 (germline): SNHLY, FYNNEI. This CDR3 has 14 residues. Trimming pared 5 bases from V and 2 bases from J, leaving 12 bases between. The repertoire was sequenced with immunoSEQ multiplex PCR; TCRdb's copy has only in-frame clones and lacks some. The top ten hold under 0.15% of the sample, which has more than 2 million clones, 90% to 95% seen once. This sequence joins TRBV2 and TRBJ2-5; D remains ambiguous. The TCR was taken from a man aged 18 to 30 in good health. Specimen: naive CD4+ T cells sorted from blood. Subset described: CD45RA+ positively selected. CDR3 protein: CASSRIAAQETQYF. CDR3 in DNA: TGTGCCAGCAGTCGAATTGCAGCGCAAGAGACCCAGTACTTC.